This T cell receptor beta chain originates from a study of T cell responses to AZD1222 COVID-19 vaccine. Study outcomes and limitations: The donors showed a predominance of white British ancestry and of females, with possible underestimation of clonal diversity. Only a handful of AZD1222 recipients, roughly 6 in all, had baseline seropositivity.

This CDR3 has 14 amino acids. Germline V CDR1 and CDR2: SGHNT, YENEEA. The ends were cut back, 8 bases at V and 2 bases at J, with 15 bases in the middle. A word on this clone: Its antigen is unidentified.

TCRdb's copy holds only in-frame clones and misses some; the assay was immunoSEQ multiplex PCR. The repertoire holds under 150,000 clones, with roughly 90% as singletons. The V call is TRBV11-3, the J call TRBJ2-5; D possibly corresponds to TRBD2 (7 bases). The sample consisted of peripheral blood, taken on day 0 of MenACWY control vaccination. This receptor was taken from an adult in good health. In nucleotides, the CDR3 is TGTGCCAGCGCGGGGGACACGGAACAAGAGACCCAGTACTTC. Translated, it gives CASAGDTEQETQYF.